This TCR beta chain was identified during a study of somatic mutations in cytotoxic T cells in rheumatoid arthritis. Germline V gene data show CDR1 as LNHDA and CDR2 as SQIVND (reference sequence). Trimming at V came to 4 bases and at J to 3 bases, leaving 14 bases not matched to a gene. The CDR3 length is 17 residues. Data came from immunoSEQ multiplex PCR; TCRdb stores just in-frame clones and leaves some out. The sample has about 20,000 clones; 86% are singletons. Sequences were obtained from CD8+ T cells sorted from blood. This chain links TRBV19 with TRBJ1-2; TRBD1 matches 7 bases. The TCR sequence derives from a woman between 50 and 59 years old in good health. The CDR3 is CASSTPTTGKSDYGYTF. The CDR3 coding sequence is TGTGCCAGTAGTACCCCGACGACAGGGAAGTCGGACTATGGCTACACCTTC.